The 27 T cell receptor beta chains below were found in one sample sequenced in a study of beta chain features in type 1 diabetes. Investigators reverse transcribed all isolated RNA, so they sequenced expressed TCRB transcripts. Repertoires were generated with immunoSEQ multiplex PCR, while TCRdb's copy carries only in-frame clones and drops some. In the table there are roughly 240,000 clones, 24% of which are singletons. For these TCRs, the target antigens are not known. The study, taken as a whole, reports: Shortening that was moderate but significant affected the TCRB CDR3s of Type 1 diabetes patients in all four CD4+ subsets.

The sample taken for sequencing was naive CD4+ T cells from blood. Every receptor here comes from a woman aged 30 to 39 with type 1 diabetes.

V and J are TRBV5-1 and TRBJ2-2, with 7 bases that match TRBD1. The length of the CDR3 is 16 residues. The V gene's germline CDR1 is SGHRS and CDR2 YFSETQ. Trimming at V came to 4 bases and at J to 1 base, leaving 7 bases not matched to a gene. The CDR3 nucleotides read TGCGCCAGCAGCAGGCGAAGACAGGGGAACACCGGGGAGCTGTTTTTT. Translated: CASSRRRQGNTGELFF.

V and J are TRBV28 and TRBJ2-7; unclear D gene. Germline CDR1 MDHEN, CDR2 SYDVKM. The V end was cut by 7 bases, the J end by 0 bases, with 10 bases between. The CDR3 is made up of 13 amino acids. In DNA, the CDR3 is TGTGCCAGCACCTTCTCGAGCTCCTACGAGCAGTACTTC. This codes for CASTFSSSYEQYF.

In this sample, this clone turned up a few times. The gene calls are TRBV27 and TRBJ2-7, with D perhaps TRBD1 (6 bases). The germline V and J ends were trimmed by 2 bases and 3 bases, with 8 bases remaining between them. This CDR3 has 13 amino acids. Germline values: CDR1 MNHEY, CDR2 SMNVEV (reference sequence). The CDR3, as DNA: TGTGCCAGCAGTTTAACGACAGGCTACGAGCAGTACTTC. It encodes CASSLTTGYEQYF.

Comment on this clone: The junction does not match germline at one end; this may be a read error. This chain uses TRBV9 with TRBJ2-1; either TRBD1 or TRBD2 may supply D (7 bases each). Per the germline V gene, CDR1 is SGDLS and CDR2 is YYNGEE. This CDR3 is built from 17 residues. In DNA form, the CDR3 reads TGTACCAGCAGCGTAGGGGGCGGGAGTAGGATGAGGAATGAGCAGTTCTTC. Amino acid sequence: CTSSVGGGSRMRNEQFF.

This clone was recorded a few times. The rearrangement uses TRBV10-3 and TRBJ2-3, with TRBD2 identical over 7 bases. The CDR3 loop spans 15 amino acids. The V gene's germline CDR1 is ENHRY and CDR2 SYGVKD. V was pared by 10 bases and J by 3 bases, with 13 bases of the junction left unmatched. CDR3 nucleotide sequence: TGTGCCAGTCGGGGAGGGGCGCAGAGGACAGATACGCAGTATTTT. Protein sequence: CASRGGAQRTDTQYF.

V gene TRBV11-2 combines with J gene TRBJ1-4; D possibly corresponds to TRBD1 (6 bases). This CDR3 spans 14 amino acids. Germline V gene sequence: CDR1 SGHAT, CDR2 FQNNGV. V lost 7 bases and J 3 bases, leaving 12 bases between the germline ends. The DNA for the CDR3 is TGTGCCAGCACCTTTACAGGGCCTAATGAAAAACTGTTTTTT. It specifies CASTFTGPNEKLFF.

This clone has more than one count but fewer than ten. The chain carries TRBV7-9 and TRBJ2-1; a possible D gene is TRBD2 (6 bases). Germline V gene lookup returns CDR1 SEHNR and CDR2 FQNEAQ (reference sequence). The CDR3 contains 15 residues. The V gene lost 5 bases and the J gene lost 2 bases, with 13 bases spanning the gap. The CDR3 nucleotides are TGTGCCAGCAGCCTATTGCGGGGTCCCTACAATGAGCAGTTCTTC. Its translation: CASSLLRGPYNEQFF.

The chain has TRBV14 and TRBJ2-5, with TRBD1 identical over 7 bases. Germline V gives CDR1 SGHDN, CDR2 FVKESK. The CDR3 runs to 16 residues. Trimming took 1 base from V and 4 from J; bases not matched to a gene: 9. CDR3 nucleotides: TGTGCCAGCAGCCAAGGGGGACAGCTTCCTCTAGAGACCCAGTACTTC. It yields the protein CASSQGGQLPLETQYF.

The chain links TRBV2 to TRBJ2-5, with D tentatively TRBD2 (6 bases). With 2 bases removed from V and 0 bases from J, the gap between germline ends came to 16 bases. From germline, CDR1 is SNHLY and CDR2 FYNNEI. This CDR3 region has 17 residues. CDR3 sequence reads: CASSEIGSGRYQETQYF. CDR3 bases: TGTGCCAGCAGTGAAATCGGTAGCGGAAGATACCAAGAGACCCAGTACTTC.

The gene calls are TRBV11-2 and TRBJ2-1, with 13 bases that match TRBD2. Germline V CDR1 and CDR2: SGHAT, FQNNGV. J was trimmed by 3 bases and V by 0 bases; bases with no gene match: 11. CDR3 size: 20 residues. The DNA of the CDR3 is TGTGCCAGCAGCTTAGAGGTGACTAGCGGGAGGCCCCTCGGCTACAATGAGCAGTTCTTC. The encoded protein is CASSLEVTSGRPLGYNEQFF.

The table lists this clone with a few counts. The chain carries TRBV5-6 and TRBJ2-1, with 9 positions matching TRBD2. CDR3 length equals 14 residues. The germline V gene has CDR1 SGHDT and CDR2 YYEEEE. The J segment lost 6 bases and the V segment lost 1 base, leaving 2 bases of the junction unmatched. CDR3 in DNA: TGTGCCAGCAGCTTGCCGGGACTAGCCAATGAGCAGTTCTTC. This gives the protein CASSLPGLANEQFF.

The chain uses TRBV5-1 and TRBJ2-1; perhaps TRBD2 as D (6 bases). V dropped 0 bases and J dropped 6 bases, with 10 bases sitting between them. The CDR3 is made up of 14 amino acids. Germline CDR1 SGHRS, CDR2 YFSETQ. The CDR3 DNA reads TGCGCCAGCAGCTTGGCGGGACTGAGCAATGAGCAGTTCTTC. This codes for CASSLAGLSNEQFF.

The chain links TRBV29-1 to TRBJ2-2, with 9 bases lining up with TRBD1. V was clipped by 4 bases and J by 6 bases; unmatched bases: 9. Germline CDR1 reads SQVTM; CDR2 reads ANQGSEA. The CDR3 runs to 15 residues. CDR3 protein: CSVVPGQGLAGELFF. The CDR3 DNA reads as TGCAGCGTTGTCCCGGGACAGGGCCTTGCCGGGGAGCTGTTTTTT.

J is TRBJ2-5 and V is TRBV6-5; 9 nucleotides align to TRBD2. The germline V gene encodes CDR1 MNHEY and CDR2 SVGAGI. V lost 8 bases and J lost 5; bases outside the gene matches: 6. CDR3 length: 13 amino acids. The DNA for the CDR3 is TGTGCCAGCGCATTAGCGGGAGTCGAGACCCAGTACTTC. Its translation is CASALAGVETQYF.

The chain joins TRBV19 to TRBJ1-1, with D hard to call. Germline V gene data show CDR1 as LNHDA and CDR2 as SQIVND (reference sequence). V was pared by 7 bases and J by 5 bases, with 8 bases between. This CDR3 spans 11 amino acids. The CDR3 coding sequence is TGTGCCAGTATCGGAGGAACTGAAGCTTTCTTT. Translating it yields CASIGGTEAFF.

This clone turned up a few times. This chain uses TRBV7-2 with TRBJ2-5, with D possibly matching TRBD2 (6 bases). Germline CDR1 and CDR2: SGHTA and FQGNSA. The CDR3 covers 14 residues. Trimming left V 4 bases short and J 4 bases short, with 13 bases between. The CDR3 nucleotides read TGTGCCAGCAGCTCCGGACTATGGAGAGAGACCCAGTACTTC. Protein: CASSSGLWRETQYF. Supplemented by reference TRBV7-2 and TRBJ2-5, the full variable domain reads GAGVSQSPSNKVTEKGKDVELRCDPISGHTALYWYRQSLGQGLEFLIYFQGNSAPDKSGLPSDRFSAERTGGSVSTLTIQRTQQEDSAVYLCASSSGLWRETQYFGPGTRLLVL.

DNA for the CDR3: TGTGCCAGCAGCCCAGCACTAACTAACACCGGGGAGCTGTTTTTT. Residues: CASSPALTNTGELFF. V usage is TRBV7-3 and J usage is TRBJ2-2, with no clear D. CDR1 and CDR2 from the germline V gene are SGHTA and FQGTGA. The V and J ends lost 5 bases and 2 bases respectively, with 12 bases between them. The length of the CDR3 is 15 residues. The full variable domain, its missing parts supplied by reference TRBV7-3 and TRBJ2-2, is GAGVSQTPSNKVTEKGKYVELRCDPISGHTALYWYRQSLGQGPEFLIYFQGTGAADDSGLPNDRFFAVRPEGSVSTLKIQRTERGDSAVYLCASSPALTNTGELFFGEGSRLTVL.

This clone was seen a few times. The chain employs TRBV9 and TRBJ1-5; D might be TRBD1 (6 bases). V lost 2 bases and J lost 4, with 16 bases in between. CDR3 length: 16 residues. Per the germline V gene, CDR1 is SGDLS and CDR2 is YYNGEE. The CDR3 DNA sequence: TGTGCCAGCAGCGTCCGTTCAGGGGCCCTAAATCAGCCCCAGCATTTT. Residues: CASSVRSGALNQPQHF.

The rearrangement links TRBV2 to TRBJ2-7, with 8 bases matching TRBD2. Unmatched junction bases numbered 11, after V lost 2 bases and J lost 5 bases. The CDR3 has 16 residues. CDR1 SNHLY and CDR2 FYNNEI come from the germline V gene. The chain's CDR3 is CASSEYGGGGLDEQYF. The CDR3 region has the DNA TGTGCCAGCAGTGAATACGGGGGGGGAGGGTTGGACGAGCAGTACTTC.

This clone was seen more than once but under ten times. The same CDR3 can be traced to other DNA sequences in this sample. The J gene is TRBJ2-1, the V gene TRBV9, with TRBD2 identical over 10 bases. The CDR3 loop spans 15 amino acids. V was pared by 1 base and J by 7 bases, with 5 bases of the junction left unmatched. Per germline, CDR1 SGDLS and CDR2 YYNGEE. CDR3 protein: CASSVLAGVGNEQFF. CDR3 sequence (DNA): TGTGCCAGCAGCGTACTAGCGGGAGTCGGAAATGAGCAGTTCTTC.

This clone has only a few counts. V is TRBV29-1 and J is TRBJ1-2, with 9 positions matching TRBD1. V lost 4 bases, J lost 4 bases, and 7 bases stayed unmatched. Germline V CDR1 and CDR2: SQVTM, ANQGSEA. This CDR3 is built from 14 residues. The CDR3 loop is CSVGDRDSPYGYTF. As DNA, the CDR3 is TGCAGCGTTGGGGACAGGGATTCTCCCTATGGCTACACCTTC. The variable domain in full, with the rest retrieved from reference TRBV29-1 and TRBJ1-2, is SAVISQKPSRDICQRGTSLTIQCQVDSQVTMMFWYRQQPGQSLTLIATANQGSEATYESGFVIDKFPISRPNLTFSTLTVSNMSPEDSSIYLCSVGDRDSPYGYTFGSGTRLTVV.

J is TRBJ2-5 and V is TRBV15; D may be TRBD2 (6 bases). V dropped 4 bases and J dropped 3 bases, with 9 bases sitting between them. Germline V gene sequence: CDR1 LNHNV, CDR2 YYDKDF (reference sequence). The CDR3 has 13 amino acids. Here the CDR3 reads CATSNGGEETQYF. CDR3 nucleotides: TGTGCCACCAGCAACGGAGGGGAAGAGACCCAGTACTTC.

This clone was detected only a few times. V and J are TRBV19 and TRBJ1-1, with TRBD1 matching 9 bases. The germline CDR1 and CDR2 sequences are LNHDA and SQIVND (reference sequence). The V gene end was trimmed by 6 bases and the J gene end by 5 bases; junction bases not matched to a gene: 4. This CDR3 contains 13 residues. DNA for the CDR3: TGTGCCAGTAGCTCCGGGACAGGGACTGAAGCTTTCTTT. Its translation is CASSSGTGTEAFF.

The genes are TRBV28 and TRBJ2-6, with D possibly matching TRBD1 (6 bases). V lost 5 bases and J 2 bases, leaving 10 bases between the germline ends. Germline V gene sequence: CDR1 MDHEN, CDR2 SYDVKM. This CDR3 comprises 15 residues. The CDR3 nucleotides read TGTGCCAGCAGTGGGAACAGGGCTGGGGCCAACGTCCTGACTTTC. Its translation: CASSGNRAGANVLTF.

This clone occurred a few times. CDR3 in DNA: TGTGCCAGCAGCTTAGGGGACTGGCTCTACAATGAGCAGTTCTTC. This translates into CASSLGDWLYNEQFF. The chain links TRBV7-6 to TRBJ2-1, with D possibly being TRBD2 (6 bases). From germline, CDR1 is SGHVS and CDR2 FNYEAQ. V gave up 1 base and J gave up 3 bases, with 10 bases separating them. CDR3 size: 15 residues.

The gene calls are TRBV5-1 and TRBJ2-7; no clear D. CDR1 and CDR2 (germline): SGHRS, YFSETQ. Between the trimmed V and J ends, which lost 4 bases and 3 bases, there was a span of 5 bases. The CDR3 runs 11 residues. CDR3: CASSDNYEQYF. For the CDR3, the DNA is TGCGCCAGCAGCGACAACTACGAGCAGTACTTC.

CDR3 sequence reads: CAWSVRSGDQPQHF. The CDR3, as DNA: TGTGCCTGGAGTGTAAGGTCAGGGGACCAGCCCCAGCATTTT. J is TRBJ1-5 and V is TRBV30; D possibly corresponds to TRBD1 (6 bases). CDR3 length equals 14 residues. Germline CDR1 is GTSNPN and CDR2 is SVGIG (reference sequence). V lost 0 bases, J lost 7 bases, and 13 bases lay in between. Filled out from reference TRBV30 and TRBJ1-5, the complete variable domain reads SQTIHQWPATLVQPVGSPLSLECTVEGTSNPNLYWYRQAAGRGLQLLFYSVGIGQISSEVPQNLSASRPQDRQFILSSKKLLLSDSGFYLCAWSVRSGDQPQHFGDGTRLSIL.